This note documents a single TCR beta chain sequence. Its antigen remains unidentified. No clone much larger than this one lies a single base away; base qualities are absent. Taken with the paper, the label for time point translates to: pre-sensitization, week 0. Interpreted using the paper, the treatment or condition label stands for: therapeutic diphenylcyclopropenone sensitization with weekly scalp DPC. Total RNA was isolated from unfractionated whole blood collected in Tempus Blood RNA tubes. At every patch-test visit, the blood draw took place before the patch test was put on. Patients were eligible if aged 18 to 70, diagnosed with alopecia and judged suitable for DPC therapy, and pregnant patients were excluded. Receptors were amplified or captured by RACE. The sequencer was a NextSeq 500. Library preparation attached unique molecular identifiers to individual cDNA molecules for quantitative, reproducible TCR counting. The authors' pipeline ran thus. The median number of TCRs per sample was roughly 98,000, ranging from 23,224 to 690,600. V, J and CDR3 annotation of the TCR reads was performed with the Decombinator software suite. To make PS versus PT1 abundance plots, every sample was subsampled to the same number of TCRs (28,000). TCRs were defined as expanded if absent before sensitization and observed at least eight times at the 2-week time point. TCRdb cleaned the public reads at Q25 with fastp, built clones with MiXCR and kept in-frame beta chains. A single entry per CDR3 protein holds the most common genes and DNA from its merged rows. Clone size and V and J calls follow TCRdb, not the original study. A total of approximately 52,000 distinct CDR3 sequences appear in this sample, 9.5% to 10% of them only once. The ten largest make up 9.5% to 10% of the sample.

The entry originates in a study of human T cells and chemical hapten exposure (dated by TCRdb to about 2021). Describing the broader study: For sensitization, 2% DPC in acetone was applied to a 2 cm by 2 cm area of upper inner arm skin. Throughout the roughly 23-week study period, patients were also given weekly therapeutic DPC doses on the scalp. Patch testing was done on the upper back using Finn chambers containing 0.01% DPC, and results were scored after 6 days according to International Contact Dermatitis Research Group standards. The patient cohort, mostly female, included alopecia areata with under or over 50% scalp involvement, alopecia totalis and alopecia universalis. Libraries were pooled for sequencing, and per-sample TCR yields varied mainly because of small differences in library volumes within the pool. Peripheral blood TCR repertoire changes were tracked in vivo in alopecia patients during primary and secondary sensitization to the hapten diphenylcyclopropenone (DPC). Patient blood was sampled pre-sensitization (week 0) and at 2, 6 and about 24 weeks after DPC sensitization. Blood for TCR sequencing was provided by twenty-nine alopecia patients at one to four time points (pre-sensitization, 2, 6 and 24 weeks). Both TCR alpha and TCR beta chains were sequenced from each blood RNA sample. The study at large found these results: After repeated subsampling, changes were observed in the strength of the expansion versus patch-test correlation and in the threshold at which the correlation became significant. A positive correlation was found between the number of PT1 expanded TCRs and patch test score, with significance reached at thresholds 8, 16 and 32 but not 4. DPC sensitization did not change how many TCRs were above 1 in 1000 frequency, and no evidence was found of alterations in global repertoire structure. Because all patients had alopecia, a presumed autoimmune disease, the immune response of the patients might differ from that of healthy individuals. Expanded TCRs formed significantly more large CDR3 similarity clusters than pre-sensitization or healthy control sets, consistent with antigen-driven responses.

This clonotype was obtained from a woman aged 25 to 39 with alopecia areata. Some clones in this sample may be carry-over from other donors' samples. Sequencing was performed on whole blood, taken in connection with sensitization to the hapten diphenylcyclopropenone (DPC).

CDR3 loop: CASSRGTGAQETQYF. The DNA reads as follows: TGTGCCAGCAGCAGGGGGACAGGGGCGCAAGAGACCCAGTACTTC. The chain was built from TRBV5-8 and TRBJ2-5, and TRBD1 aligns with 10 junction nucleotides. Trimming leaves V shorter by 4 bases and J shorter by 2 bases, with the junction holding 5 bases beyond the gene matches. The CDR3, from cysteine to phenylalanine, totals 15 residues. Here the CDR3 DNA is all that survives: 45 bases in frame from base 1. Sequences SGHTS (CDR1) and YDEGEE (CDR2) are obtained from the germline V gene.